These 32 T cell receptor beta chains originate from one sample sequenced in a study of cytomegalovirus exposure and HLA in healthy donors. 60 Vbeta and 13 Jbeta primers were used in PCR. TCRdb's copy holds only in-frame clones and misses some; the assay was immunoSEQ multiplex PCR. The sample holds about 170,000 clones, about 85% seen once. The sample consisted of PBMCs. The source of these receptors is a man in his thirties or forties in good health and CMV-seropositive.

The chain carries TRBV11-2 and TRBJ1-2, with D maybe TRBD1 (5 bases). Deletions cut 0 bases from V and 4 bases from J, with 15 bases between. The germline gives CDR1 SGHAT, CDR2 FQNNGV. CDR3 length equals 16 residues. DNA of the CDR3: TGTGCCAGCAGCTTAGATGGGGGGAGTTCCAGCTATGGCTACACCTTC. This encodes CASSLDGGSSSYGYTF.

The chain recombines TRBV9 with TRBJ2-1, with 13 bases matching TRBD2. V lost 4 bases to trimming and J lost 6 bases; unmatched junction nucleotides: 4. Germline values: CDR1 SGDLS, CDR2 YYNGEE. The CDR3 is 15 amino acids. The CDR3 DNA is TGTGCCAGCAGCACCGGACTAGCGGGAGCCAATGAGCAGTTCTTC. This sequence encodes CASSTGLAGANEQFF.

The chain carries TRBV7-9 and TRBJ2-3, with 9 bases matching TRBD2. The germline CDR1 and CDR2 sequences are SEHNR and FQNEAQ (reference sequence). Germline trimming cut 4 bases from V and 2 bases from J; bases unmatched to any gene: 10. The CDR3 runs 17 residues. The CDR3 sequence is CASSSPTASGNTDTQYF. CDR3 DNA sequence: TGTGCCAGCAGCTCGCCTACGGCTAGCGGGAACACAGATACGCAGTATTTT.

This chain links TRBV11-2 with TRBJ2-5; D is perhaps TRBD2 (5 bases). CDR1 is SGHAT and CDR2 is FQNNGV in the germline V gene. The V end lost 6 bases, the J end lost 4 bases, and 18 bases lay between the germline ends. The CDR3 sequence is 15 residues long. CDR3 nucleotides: TGTGCCAGCAGTTTTACCAATGGTGGAGGAGAGACCCAGTACTTC. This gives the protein CASSFTNGGGETQYF.

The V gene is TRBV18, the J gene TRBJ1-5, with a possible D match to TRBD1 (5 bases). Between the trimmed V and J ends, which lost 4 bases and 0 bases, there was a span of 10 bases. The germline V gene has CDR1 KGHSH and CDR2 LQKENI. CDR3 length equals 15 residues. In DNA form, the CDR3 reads TGTGCCAGCTCACTCACAGGAGATAGCAATCAGCCCCAGCATTTT. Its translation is CASSLTGDSNQPQHF.

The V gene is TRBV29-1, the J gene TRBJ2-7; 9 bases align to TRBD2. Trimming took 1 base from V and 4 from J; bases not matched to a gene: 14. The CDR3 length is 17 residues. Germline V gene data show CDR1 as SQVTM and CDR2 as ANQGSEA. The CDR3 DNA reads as TGCAGCGTTGAAGTGGCGTCGGAGACTAGCGGAAATTACGAGCAGTACTTC. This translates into CSVEVASETSGNYEQYF.

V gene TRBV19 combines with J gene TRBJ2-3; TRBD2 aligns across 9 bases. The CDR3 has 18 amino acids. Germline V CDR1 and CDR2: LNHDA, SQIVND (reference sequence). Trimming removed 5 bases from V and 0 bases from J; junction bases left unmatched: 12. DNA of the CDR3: TGTGCCAGTAGTTCAGTCCGGGAGCTAGCGGGGAGCACAGATACGCAGTATTTT. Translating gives CASSSVRELAGSTDTQYF.

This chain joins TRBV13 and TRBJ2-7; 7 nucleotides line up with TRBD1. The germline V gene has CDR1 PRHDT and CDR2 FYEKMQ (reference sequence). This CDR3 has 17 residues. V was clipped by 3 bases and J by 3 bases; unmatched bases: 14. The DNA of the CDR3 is TGTGCCAGCAGCTTCAACGAGGGGGCAGGGACCTACTACGAGCAGTACTTC. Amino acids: CASSFNEGAGTYYEQYF.

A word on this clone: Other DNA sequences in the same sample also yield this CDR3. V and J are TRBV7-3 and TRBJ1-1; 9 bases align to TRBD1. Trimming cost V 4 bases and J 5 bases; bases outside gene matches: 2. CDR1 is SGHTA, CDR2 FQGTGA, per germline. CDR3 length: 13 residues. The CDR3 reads CASSWGQGTEAFF. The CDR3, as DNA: TGTGCCAGCAGCTGGGGACAGGGAACTGAAGCTTTCTTT.

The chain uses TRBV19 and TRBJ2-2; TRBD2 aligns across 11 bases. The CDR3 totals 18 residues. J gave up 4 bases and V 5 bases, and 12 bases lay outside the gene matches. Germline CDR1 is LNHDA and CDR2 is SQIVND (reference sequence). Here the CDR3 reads CASSRRTSTSGTTGELFF. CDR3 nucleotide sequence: TGTGCCAGTAGTCGCCGGACTTCGACTAGCGGGACCACCGGGGAGCTGTTTTTT.

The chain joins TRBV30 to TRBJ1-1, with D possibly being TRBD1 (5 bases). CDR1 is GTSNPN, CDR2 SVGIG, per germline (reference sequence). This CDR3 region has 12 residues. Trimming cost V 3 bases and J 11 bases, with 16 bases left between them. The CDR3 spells CAWRRDGARAFF. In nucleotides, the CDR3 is TGTGCCTGGAGGCGGGACGGAGCTCGGGCTTTCTTT.

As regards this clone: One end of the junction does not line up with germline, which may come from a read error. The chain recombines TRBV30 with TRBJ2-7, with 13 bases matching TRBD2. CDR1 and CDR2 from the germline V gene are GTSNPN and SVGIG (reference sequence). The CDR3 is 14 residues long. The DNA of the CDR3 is TGTGCCTGGAGTAGGACTAGCGGGAGAATGGCGCGCGGGTTC. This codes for CAWSRTSGRMARGF.

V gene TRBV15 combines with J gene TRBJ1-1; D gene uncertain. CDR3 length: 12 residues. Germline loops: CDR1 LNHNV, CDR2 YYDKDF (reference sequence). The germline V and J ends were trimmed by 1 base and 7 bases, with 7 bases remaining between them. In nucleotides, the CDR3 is TGTGCCACCAGCAGAGCGGGAGGTGAAGCTTTCTTT. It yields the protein CATSRAGGEAFF.

Here the CDR3 reads CASSQGRISYNEQFF. CDR3 DNA sequence: TGTGCCAGCAGCCAGGGGCGGATTTCCTACAATGAGCAGTTCTTC. The chain is built from TRBV5-5 and TRBJ2-1, with D possibly TRBD1 on 6 matching bases. From germline, CDR1 is SGHKS and CDR2 YYEKEE (reference sequence). The CDR3 loop spans 15 amino acids. V lost 4 bases, J lost 1 base, and 12 bases lay in between.

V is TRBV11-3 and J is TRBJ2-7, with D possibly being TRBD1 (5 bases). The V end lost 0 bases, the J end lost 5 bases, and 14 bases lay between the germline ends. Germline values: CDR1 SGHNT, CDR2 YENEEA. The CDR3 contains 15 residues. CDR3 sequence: CASSLDMGLNDEQYF. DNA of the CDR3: TGTGCCAGCAGCTTAGACATGGGGCTGAACGACGAGCAGTACTTC.

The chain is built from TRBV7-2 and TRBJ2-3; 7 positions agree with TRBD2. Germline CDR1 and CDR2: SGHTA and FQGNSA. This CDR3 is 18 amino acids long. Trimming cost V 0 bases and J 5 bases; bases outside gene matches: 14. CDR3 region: CASSLARALAVTVDTQYF. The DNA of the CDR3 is TGTGCCAGCAGCTTAGCCCGGGCCCTAGCGGTTACGGTAGATACGCAGTATTTT.

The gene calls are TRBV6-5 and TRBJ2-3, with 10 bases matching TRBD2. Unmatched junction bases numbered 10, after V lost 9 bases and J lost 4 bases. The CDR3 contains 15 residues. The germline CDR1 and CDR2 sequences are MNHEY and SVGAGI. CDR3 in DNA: TGTGCCAGTTCCGCGGAAGCGGGAGGGGCAGATACGCAGTATTTT. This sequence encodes CASSAEAGGADTQYF.

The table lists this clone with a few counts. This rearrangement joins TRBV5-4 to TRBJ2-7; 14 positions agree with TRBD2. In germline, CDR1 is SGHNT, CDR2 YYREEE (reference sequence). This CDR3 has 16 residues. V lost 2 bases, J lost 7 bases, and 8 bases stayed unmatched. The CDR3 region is CASSLGTSGSFEEQYF. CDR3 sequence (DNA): TGTGCCAGCAGCTTAGGGACTAGCGGGAGCTTCGAGGAGCAGTACTTC.

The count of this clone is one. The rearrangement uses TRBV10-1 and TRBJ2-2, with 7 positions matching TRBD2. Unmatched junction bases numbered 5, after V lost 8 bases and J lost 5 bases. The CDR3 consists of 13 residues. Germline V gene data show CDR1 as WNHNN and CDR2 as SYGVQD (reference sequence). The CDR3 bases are TGCGCCAGCGGACTAGACCCGACCGGGGAGCTGTTTTTT. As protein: CASGLDPTGELFF.

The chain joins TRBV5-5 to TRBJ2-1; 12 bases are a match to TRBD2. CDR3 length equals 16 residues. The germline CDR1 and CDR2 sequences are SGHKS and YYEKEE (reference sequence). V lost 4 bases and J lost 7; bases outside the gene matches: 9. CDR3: CASSPVTSGSRNEQFF. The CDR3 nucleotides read TGTGCCAGCAGCCCGGTGACTAGCGGGAGTCGGAATGAGCAGTTCTTC.

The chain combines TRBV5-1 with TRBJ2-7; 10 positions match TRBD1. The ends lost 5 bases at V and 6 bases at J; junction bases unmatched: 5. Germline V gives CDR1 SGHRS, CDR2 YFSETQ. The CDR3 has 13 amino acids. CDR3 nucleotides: TGCGCCAGCAGTCGGGACAGGGGTTTCGAGCAGTACTTC. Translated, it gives CASSRDRGFEQYF.

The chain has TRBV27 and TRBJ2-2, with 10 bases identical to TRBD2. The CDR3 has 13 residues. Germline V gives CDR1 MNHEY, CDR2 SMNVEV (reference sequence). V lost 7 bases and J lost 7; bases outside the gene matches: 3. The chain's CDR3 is CASKLAGHGELFF. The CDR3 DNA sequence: TGTGCCAGCAAACTAGCGGGACACGGGGAGCTGTTTTTT.

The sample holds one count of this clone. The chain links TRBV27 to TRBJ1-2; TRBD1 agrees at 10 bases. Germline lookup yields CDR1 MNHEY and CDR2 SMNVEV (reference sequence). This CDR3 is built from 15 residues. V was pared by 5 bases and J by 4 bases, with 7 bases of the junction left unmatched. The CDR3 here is CASSPLTGGSYGYTF. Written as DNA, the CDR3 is TGTGCCAGCAGTCCACTGACAGGGGGCAGCTATGGCTACACCTTC.

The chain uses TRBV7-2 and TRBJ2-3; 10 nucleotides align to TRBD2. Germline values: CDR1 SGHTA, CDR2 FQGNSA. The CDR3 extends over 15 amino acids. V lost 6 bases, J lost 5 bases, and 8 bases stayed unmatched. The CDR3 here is CASRASGSMVDTQYF. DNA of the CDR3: TGTGCCAGCAGGGCTAGCGGGAGTATGGTAGATACGCAGTATTTT.

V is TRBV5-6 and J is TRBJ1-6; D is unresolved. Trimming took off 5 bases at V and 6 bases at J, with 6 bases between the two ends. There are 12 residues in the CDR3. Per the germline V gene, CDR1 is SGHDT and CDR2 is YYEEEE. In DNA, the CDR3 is TGTGCCAGCAGACTCGTTAATTCACCCCTCCACTTT. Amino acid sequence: CASRLVNSPLHF. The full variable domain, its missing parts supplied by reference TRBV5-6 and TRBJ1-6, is DAGVTQSPTHLIKTRGQQVTLRCSPKSGHDTVSWYQQALGQGPQFIFQYYEEEERQRGNFPDRFSGHQFPNYSSELNVNALLLGDSALYLCASRLVNSPLHFGNGTRLTVT.

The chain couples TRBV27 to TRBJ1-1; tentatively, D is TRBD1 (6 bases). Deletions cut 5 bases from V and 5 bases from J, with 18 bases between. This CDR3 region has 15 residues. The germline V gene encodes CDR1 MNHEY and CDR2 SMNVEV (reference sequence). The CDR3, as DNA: TGTGCCAGCAGTCCGTCCAGGGGAAGAGGGACTGAAGCTTTCTTT. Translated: CASSPSRGRGTEAFF.

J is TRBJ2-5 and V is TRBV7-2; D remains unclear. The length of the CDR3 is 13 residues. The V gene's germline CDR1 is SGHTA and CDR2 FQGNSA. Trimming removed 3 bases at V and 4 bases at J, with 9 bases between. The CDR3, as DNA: TGTGCCAGCAGCTTTAGTGCTGTAGAGACCCAGTACTTC. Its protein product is CASSFSAVETQYF.

The CDR3 sequence: CAWSPLRTGNEQFF. Written as DNA, the CDR3 is TGTGCCTGGAGCCCCCTCCGGACAGGAAATGAGCAGTTCTTC. The chain joins TRBV30 to TRBJ2-1; 7 bases line up with TRBD1. J gave up 7 bases and V 3 bases, and 9 bases lay outside the gene matches. The CDR3 sequence is 14 residues long. Germline-derived CDR1 and CDR2 are GTSNPN and SVGIG (reference sequence).

The DNA of the CDR3 is TGTGCCAGCTCCTACAGTTCCACAGATACGCAGTATTTT. It is translated as CASSYSSTDTQYF. The genes are TRBV18 and TRBJ2-3; D call uncertain. Germline V lookup: CDR1 KGHSH, CDR2 LQKENI. The CDR3 is made up of 13 amino acids. Trimming removed 6 bases from V and 2 bases from J, with 9 bases in between. The full variable domain, with the rest looked up from reference TRBV18 and TRBJ2-3, is NAGVMQNPRHLVRRRGQEARLRCSPMKGHSHVYWYRQLPEEGLKFMVYLQKENIIDESGMPKERFSAEFPKEGPSILRIQQVVRGDSAAYFCASSYSSTDTQYFGPGTRLTVL.

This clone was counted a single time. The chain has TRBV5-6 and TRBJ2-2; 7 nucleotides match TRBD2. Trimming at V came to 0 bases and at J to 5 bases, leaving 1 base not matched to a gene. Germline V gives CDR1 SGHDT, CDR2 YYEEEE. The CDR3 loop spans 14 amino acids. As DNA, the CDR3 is TGTGCCAGCAGCTTGGCCGGGGGGACCGGGGAGCTGTTTTTT. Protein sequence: CASSLAGGTGELFF.

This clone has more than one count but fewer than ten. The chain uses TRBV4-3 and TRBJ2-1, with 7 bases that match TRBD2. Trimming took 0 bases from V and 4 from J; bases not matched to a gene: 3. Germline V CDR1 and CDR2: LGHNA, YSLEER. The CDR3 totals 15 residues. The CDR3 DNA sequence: TGCGCCAGCAGCCAAGATACGGGGGGATACAATGAGCAGTTCTTC. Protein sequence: CASSQDTGGYNEQFF.

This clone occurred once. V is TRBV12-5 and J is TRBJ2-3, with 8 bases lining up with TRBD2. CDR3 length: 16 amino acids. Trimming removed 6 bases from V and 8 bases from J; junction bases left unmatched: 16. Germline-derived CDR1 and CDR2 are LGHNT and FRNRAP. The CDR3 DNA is TGTGCTAGTGGCCTCCATTCTAGCGGGTGGGTGGGTACGCAGTATTTT. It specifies CASGLHSSGWVGTQYF.